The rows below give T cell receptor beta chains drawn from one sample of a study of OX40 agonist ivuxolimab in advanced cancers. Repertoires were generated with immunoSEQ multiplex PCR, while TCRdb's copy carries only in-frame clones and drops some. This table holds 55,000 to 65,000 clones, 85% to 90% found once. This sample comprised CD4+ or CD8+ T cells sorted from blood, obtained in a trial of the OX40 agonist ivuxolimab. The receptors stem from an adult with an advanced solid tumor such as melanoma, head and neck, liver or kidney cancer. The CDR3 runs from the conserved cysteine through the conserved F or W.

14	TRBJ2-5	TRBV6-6	CASRRPGSEETQYF
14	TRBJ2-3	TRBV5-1	CASTLGSPTDTQYF
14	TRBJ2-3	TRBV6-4	CASSRTDSTDTQYF
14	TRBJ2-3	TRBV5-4	CASSLVGSTDTQYF
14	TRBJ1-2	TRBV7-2	CASSLVGLAAGYTF
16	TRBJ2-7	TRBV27	CASSLSNRGPSYEQYF
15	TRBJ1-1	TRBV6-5	CASSKWTTRTTEAFF
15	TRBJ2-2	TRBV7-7	CASSLVGGDTGELFF
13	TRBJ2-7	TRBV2	CASSEGLSYEQYF
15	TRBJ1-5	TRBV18	CASSRTGGADQPQHF
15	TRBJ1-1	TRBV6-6	CASSTGQGTNTEAFF
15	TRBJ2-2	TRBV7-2	CASSSTGAGTGELFF
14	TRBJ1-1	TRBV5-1	CASSERGMNTEAFF
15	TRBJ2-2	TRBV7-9	CASSLVQGGTGELFF
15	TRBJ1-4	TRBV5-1	CASSFTTGGNEKLFF
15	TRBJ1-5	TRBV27	CASSLADRVGQPQHF
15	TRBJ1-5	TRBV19	CASSIGDRGDQPQHF
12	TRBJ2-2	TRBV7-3	CASSLFDGELFF
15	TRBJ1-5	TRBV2	CASRGYGILNQPQHF
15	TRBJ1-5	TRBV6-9	CASSPFGDLGQPQHF
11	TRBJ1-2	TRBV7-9	CASSSGEGYTF
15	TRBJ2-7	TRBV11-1	CASSPGLAGTYEQYF
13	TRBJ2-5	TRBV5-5	CASSRPGQETQYF
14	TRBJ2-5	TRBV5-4	CASSLQDPPETQYF
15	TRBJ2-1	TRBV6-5	CASRPTSVVQGEQFF
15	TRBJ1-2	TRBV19	CASSIAQPPGYGYTF
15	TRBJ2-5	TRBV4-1	CASSQDGLGEETQYF
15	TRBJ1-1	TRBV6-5	CASSYAAGLNTEAFF
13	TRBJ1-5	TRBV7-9	CASSLVGGQPQHF
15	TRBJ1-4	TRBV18	CASSPGQGTTEKLFF
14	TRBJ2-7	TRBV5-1	CASSLVDANYEQYF
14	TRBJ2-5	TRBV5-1	CASSLARGQETQYF
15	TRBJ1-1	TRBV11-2	CASSPYDRRDTEAFF
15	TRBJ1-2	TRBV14	CASSYRQDVNYGYTF
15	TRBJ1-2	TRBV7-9	CASSSPEGWSYGYTF
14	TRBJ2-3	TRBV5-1	CASALGQGPDTQYF
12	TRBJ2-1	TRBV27	CASSRIMDEQFF
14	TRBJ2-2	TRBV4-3	CASSRTRNTGELFF
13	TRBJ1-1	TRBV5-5	CASSSQVNTEAFF
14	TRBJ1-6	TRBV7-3	CASSPRTDYSPLHF
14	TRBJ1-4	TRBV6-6	CASSPGPSGGKLFF
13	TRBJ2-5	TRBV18	CASSPGGYETQYF
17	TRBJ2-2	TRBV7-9	CASSFPSGGANTGELFF
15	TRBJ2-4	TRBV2	CASRDRGRDKNIQYF
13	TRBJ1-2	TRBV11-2	CASSWGQRVGYTF
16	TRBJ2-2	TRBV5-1	CASSLAGQGNTGELFF
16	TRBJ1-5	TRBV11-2	CASNPEPGQVNQPQHF
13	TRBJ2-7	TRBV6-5	CACRTGRSYEQYF
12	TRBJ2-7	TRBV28	CASSPRRRQQYF
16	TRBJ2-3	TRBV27	CASSLSKGGSTDTQYF
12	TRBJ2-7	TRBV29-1	CSAAGPGGEQYF
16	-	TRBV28	CASSRPREPPLLEQYF
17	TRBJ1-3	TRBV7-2	CASSYRESAPSGNTIYF
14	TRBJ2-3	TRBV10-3	CAITDSTSTDTQYF
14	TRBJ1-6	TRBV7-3	CASSLLASNSPLHF
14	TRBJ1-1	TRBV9	CASSVKAGGTEAFF
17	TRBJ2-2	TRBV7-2	CASSLHPDGAPAGELFF
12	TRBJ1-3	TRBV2	CASRGSGNTIYF
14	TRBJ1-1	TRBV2	CASILYAGNTEAFF